The 13 T cell receptor beta chains presented below share a single source sample, sequenced in a study of neurological immune-mediated disorders. TCRdb independently ran MiXCR on the 5' RACE reads; one entry per CDR3 protein. The sample contains tens of thousands of distinct CDR3 sequences, more than 5% of which appear only once. Sequencing was performed on CD4+ T cells from blood. The receptors here all came from a woman younger than 35 with multiple sclerosis.

This clonotype was seen repeatedly, ten times or more. The gene calls are TRBV14 and TRBJ2-1; 11 nucleotides line up with TRBD2. In germline, CDR1 is SGHDN, CDR2 FVKESK. The V gene end was trimmed by 0 bases and the J gene end by 10 bases; junction bases not matched to a gene: 2. The CDR3 has 14 residues. The CDR3, as DNA: TGTGCCAGCAGCCAAGATCGACTAGCGGGGGAGCAGTTCTTC. Residues: CASSQDRLAGEQFF.

The sample holds many counts of this clonotype. V usage is TRBV20-1 and J usage is TRBJ2-2; 7 nucleotides line up with TRBD1. With 3 bases clipped from V and 6 bases from J, the junction kept 4 bases outside the gene matches. Per germline, CDR1 DFQATT and CDR2 SNEGSKA (reference sequence). The CDR3 extends over 13 amino acids. CDR3: CSASNQGAGELFF. The DNA for the CDR3 is TGCAGTGCTAGTAACCAGGGGGCCGGGGAGCTGTTTTTT.

This clonotype was seen many times. The chain combines TRBV7-9 with TRBJ1-2; 11 nucleotides agree with TRBD1. V was clipped by 5 bases and J by 4 bases; unmatched bases: 12. The germline V gene encodes CDR1 SEHNR and CDR2 FQNEAQ (reference sequence). The CDR3 extends over 17 amino acids. In DNA form, the CDR3 reads TGTGCCAGCAGCCTATCAACGGACAGGGGGCAAGTCTATGGCTACACCTTC. It encodes CASSLSTDRGQVYGYTF.

The table lists this clonotype with many counts. The V call is TRBV7-2, the J call TRBJ2-1; D is uncertain. Deletions cut 0 bases from V and 2 bases from J, with 8 bases between. Germline V gene data show CDR1 as SGHTA and CDR2 as FQGNSA. The CDR3 consists of 15 residues. CDR3 bases: TGTGCCAGCAGCTTAGCGGCGGCTCCCTACAATGAGCAGTTCTTC. This sequence encodes CASSLAAAPYNEQFF. The variable domain in full, completed from reference TRBV7-2 and TRBJ2-1, reads GAGVSQSPSNKVTEKGKDVELRCDPISGHTALYWYRQSLGQGLEFLIYFQGNSAPDKSGLPSDRFSAERTGGSVSTLTIQRTQQEDSAVYLCASSLAAAPYNEQFFGPGTRLTVL.

This clonotype was seen more than once but under ten times. The chain employs TRBV28 and TRBJ2-2; no firm D call. Germline V lookup: CDR1 MDHEN, CDR2 SYDVKM. V was shortened by 3 bases and J by 0 bases, with 5 bases between the two germline ends. The CDR3 contains 14 residues. The CDR3 reads CASSFRPNTGELFF. In DNA form, the CDR3 reads TGTGCCAGCAGTTTCCGGCCGAACACCGGGGAGCTGTTTTTT.

In its sample, this clonotype was seen many times. The J gene is TRBJ2-5, the V gene TRBV2; 8 bases fit TRBD2. Germline values: CDR1 SNHLY, CDR2 FYNNEI. J was trimmed by 5 bases and V by 4 bases; bases with no gene match: 6. This CDR3 spans 14 amino acids. CDR3 residues: CASSVLRGVETQYF. CDR3 nucleotide sequence: TGTGCCAGCAGTGTCTTGCGGGGGGTGGAGACCCAGTACTTC.

This clonotype was seen repeatedly, ten times or more. The chain recombines TRBV6-5 with TRBJ2-2; no definite D call. Trimming left V 10 bases short and J 1 base short, with 13 bases between. In germline, CDR1 is MNHEY, CDR2 SVGAGI. The CDR3 totals 14 residues. CDR3 amino acids: CATTTSRNTGELFF. As DNA, the CDR3 is TGTGCCACCACGACCTCTAGGAACACCGGGGAGCTGTTTTTT.

This clonotype was found many times. The chain couples TRBV9 to TRBJ1-2; D is possibly TRBD1 (6 bases). The CDR3 runs to 14 residues. Looked up from germline, CDR1 is SGDLS and CDR2 is YYNGEE. The V gene lost 2 bases and the J gene lost 4 bases, with 12 bases spanning the gap. The CDR3 sequence: CASSVTGQSYGYTF. DNA for the CDR3: TGTGCCAGCAGCGTTACCGGACAGTCCTATGGCTACACCTTC.

This clonotype rates as medium-sized. This chain uses TRBV5-1 with TRBJ1-1; weak D call: TRBD1 (5 bases). This CDR3 has 14 amino acids. Trimming left V 0 bases short and J 5 bases short, with 11 bases between. CDR1 is SGHRS and CDR2 is YFSETQ in the germline V gene. CDR3 loop: CASSLDGGWTEAFF. As DNA, the CDR3 is TGCGCCAGCAGCTTGGATGGGGGGTGGACTGAAGCTTTCTTT.

This clonotype was recorded at least ten times. The rearrangement links TRBV20-1 to TRBJ2-3; 9 bases match TRBD1. The V segment lost 2 bases and the J segment 6 bases; nucleotides outside the gene matches: 6. This CDR3 has 14 residues. Germline CDR1 reads DFQATT; CDR2 reads SNEGSKA (reference sequence). The CDR3 nucleotides read TGCAGTGCTAGACTAACAGGGGGCAGGGATACGCAGTATTTT. This encodes CSARLTGGRDTQYF.

This clonotype was counted a few times. J is TRBJ2-4 and V is TRBV12-3 or TRBV12-4; 14 nucleotides agree with TRBD2. With 7 bases clipped from V and 4 bases from J, the junction kept 6 bases outside the gene matches. This CDR3 comprises 16 residues. CDR3 residues: CASTWGLAGEKNIQYF. The CDR3 nucleotides are TGTGCCAGCACCTGGGGACTAGCGGGAGAGAAAAACATTCAGTACTTC.

This clonotype was picked up many times. The CDR3 region has the DNA TGCGCCAGCAGCTTGGGGACCGTGCAGGTTCAAGAGACCCAGTACTTC. As protein: CASSLGTVQVQETQYF. V usage is TRBV5-1 and J usage is TRBJ2-5; D gene unclear. CDR1 is SGHRS and CDR2 is YFSETQ in the germline V gene. The CDR3 has 16 residues. V lost 0 bases and J 2 bases, leaving 14 bases between the germline ends.

This clonotype was seen at least ten times. Written as DNA, the CDR3 is TGTGCCAGCAGCTTGGTACCGGGAGCGAACACCGGGGAGCTGTTTTTT. This sequence encodes CASSLVPGANTGELFF. The gene calls are TRBV5-5 and TRBJ2-2; D is possibly TRBD2 (6 bases). Trimming left V 0 bases short and J 0 bases short, with 9 bases between. The CDR3 is 16 amino acids. CDR1 is SGHKS and CDR2 is YYEKEE in the germline V gene (reference sequence).